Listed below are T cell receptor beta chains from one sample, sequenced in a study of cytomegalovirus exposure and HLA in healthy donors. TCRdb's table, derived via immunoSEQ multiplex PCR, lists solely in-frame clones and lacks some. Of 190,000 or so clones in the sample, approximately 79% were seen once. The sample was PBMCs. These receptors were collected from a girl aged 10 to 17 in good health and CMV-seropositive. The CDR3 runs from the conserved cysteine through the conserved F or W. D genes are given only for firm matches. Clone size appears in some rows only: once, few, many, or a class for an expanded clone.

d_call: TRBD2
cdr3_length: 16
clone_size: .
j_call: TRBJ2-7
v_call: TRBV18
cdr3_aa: CASSENSGATGGEQYF
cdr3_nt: TGTGCCAGCTCAGAGAATAGCGGGGCCACTGGCGGCGAGCAGTACTTC

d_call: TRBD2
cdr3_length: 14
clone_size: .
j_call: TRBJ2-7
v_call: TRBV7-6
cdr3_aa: CASSLDTGGGEQYF
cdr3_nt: TGTGCCAGCAGCTTAGATACGGGGGGAGGGGAGCAGTACTTC

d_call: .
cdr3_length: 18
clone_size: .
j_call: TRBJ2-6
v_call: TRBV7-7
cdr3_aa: CASSAQRAGVAGANVLTF
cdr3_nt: TGTGCCAGCAGCGCCCAGCGTGCCGGGGTAGCGGGGGCCAACGTCCTGACTTTC

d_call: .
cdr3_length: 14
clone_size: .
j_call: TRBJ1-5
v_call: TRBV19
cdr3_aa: CASSIGQHNQPQHF
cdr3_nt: TGTGCCAGTAGTATAGGACAGCACAATCAGCCCCAGCATTTT

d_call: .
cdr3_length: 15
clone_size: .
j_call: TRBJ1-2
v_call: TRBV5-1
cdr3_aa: CASTASGGTNYGYTF
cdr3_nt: TGCGCCAGCACCGCCTCGGGGGGGACTAACTATGGCTACACCTTC

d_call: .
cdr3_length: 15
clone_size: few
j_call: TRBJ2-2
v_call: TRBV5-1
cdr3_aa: CASSAHAIDTGELFF
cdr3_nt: TGCGCCAGCAGCGCCCACGCGATTGACACCGGGGAGCTGTTTTTT

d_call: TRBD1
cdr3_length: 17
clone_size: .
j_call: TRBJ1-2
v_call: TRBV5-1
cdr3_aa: CASSRGQGMVPNYGYTF
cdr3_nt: TGCGCCAGCAGCAGGGGACAGGGGATGGTTCCTAACTATGGCTACACCTTC

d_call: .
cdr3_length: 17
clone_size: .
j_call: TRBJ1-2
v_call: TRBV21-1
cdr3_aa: CASSTGTGGGRNYGYTF
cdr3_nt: TGTGCCAGCAGCACAGGGACAGGGGGAGGTAGGAACTATGGCTACACCTTC

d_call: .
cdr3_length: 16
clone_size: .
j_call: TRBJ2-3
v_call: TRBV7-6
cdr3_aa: CASSLQGGVGTDTQYF
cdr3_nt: TGTGCCAGCAGCTTACAGGGGGGCGTTGGCACAGATACGCAGTATTTT

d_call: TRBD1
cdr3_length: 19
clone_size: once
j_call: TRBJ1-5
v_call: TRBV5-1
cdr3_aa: CASSSHRDRVGYSNQPQHF
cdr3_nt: TGCGCCAGCAGCTCTCACCGGGACAGGGTGGGTTATAGCAATCAGCCCCAGCATTTT

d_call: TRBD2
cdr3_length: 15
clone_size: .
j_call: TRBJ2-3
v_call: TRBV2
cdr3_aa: CASSEYGGAANTQYF
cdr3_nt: TGTGCCAGCAGTGAATACGGGGGGGCGGCGAATACGCAGTATTTT

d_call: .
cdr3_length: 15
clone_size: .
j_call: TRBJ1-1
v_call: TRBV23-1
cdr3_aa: CASSQPRTENTEAFF
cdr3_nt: TGCGCCAGCAGTCAACCAAGGACAGAGAACACTGAAGCTTTCTTT

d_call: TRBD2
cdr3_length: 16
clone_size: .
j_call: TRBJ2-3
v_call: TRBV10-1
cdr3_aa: CASSATSGGAGDTQYF
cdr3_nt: TGCGCCAGCAGTGCGACTAGCGGGGGGGCTGGAGATACGCAGTATTTT

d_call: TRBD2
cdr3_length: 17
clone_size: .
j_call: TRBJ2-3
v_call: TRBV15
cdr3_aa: CATSSDPLTSGTDTQYF
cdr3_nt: TGTGCCACCAGCAGCGATCCCCTGACTAGCGGCACAGATACGCAGTATTTT

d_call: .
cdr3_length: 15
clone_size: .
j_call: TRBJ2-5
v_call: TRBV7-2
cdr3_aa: CASSLRWSTQETQYF
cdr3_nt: TGTGCCAGCAGCTTAAGATGGAGCACCCAAGAGACCCAGTACTTC

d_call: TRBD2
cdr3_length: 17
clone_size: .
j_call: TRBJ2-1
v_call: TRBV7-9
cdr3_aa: CASSFGLAGSLDNEQFF
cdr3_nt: TGTGCCAGCAGCTTCGGACTAGCGGGGTCGTTGGACAATGAGCAGTTCTTC

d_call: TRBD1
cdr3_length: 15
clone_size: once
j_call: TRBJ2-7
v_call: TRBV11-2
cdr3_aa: CASSLARQGPYEQYF
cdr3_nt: TGTGCCAGCAGCTTAGCTAGACAGGGCCCCTACGAGCAGTACTTC

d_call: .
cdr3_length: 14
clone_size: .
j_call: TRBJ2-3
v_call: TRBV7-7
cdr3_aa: CASSPGLSTDTQYF
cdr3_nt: TGTGCCAGCAGCCCCGGTCTCTCCACAGATACGCAGTATTTT

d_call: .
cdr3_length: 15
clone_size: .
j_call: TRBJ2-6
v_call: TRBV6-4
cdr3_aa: CASSREGAGANVLTF
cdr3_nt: TGTGCCAGCAGTCGAGAGGGGGCTGGGGCCAACGTCCTGACTTTC

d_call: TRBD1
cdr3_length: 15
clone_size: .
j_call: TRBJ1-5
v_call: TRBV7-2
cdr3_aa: CASSPGTGSNQPQHF
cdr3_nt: TGTGCCAGCAGCCCCGGGACAGGTAGCAATCAGCCCCAGCATTTT

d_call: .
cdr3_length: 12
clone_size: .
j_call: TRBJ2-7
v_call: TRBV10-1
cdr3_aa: CASSGDSYEQYF
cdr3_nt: TGCGCCAGCAGTGGAGACTCCTACGAGCAGTACTTC

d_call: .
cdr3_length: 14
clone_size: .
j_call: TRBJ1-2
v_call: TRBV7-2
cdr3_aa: CASSIGQSNYGYTF
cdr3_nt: TGTGCCAGCAGCATCGGACAATCTAACTATGGCTACACCTTC

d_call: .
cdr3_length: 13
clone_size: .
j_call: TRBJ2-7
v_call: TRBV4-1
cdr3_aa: CASSQVIFEAQGF
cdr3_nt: TGCGCCAGCAGCCAAGTAATATTCGAGGCCCAGGGGTTC

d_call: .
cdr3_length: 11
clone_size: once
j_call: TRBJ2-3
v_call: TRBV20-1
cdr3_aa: CSASVSDTQYF
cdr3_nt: TGCAGTGCTAGTGTTTCGGATACGCAGTATTTT

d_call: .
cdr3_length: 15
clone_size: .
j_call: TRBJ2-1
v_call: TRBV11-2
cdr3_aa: CASSPTRASYNEQFF
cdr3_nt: TGTGCCAGCAGCCCGACTCGTGCCTCCTACAATGAGCAGTTCTTC

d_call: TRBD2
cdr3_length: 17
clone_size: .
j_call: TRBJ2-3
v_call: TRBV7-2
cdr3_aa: CASSLAPSGGAGDTQYF
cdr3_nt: TGTGCCAGCAGCTTAGCTCCTAGCGGGGGGGCCGGGGATACGCAGTATTTT

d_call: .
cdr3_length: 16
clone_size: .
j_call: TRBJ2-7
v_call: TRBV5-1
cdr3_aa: CASSLGSQGIFYEQYF
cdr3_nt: TGCGCCAGCAGCTTGGGATCACAGGGAATTTTCTACGAGCAGTACTTC